The 18 T cell receptor beta chains listed next were all sequenced from one sample in a study of blood T cells in healthy people across ages. The authors ran a second PCR of about 7 to 11 cycles using a sample-barcoded 5' primer and a J-beta primer mix. TCRdb itself ran the 5' RACE reads through MiXCR, one entry per CDR3 protein. The data hold approximately 850,000 distinct CDR3 sequences, with under 45% observed a single time. The sequenced material came from blood. These receptors all stem from a man in his sixties in good health.

For this clonotype: The germline gene is not matched at one end of the junction; a read error may be the cause. The chain carries TRBV3-1 and TRBJ2-3, with TRBD2 matching 13 bases. From germline, CDR1 is LGHDT and CDR2 YNNKEL (reference sequence). The CDR3 runs to 15 residues. CDR3 sequence: CTSSQGLAGVDTQYF. In nucleotides, the CDR3 is TGTACCAGCAGCCAAGGACTAGCGGGGGTAGATACGCAGTATTTT.

This clonotype was seen at least ten times. This CDR3 is CASSQGPRQGRLTDTQYF. The CDR3 bases are TGCGCCAGCAGCCAAGGTCCCCGGCAGGGGAGGTTGACAGATACGCAGTATTTT. The chain has TRBV4-1 and TRBJ2-3; D possibly uses TRBD1 or TRBD2 (6 bases each). Germline-derived CDR1 and CDR2 are MGHRA and YSYEKL. The V gene lost 1 base and the J gene lost 3 bases, with 20 bases spanning the gap. This CDR3 contains 18 residues.

Only a few counts were recorded for this clonotype. CDR3 residues: CASSRQDYGYTF. The CDR3 nucleotides read TGTGCCAGCAGTAGACAAGACTATGGCTACACCTTC. The V call is TRBV6-5, the J call TRBJ1-2; no firm D call. The V end was cut by 5 bases, the J end by 3 bases, with 7 bases between. This CDR3 has 12 residues. The germline gives CDR1 MNHEY, CDR2 SVGAGI.

The sample holds a few counts of this clonotype. CDR3 amino acids: CASSEVWGPHEQYF. The CDR3 DNA reads as TGTGCCAGCAGTGAAGTCTGGGGGCCCCACGAGCAGTACTTC. The rearrangement uses TRBV6-1 and TRBJ2-7, with a tentative D call TRBD1 (6 bases). V was clipped by 1 base and J by 5 bases, with 12 bases between them. Looked up from germline, CDR1 is MNHNS and CDR2 is SASEGT. The CDR3 length is 14 residues.

This clonotype came up once. This chain links TRBV5-1 with TRBJ2-2, with 8 nucleotides matching TRBD2. The CDR3 loop spans 15 amino acids. The ends lost 4 bases at V and 1 base at J; junction bases unmatched: 3. Per germline, CDR1 SGHRS and CDR2 YFSETQ. The CDR3 bases are TGCGCCAGCAGCCGTAGCGGGGAGAACACCGGGGAGCTGTTTTTT. This encodes CASSRSGENTGELFF.

V usage is TRBV7-3 and J usage is TRBJ2-2; possible D gene TRBD1, 6 bases. Germline loops: CDR1 SGHTA, CDR2 FQGTGA. CDR3 length equals 17 residues. V shed 5 bases and J shed 2 bases, with 18 bases lying between them. The CDR3 here is CASSPQPTGLNTGELFF. For the CDR3, the DNA is TGTGCCAGCAGCCCCCAACCTACAGGGCTTAACACCGGGGAGCTGTTTTTT. The full variable domain, rest sourced from reference TRBV7-3 and TRBJ2-2, is GAGVSQTPSNKVTEKGKYVELRCDPISGHTALYWYRQSLGQGPEFLIYFQGTGAADDSGLPNDRFFAVRPEGSVSTLKIQRTERGDSAVYLCASSPQPTGLNTGELFFGEGSRLTVL.

The CDR3 DNA follows: TGTGCCAGCAGAAGAAAGGCTGAGCAGTACTTC. Translated: CASRRKAEQYF. This sequence joins TRBV2 and TRBJ2-5; no definite D call. Germline-derived CDR1 and CDR2 are SNHLY and FYNNEI. V was clipped by 6 bases and J by 11 bases, with 13 bases between them. This CDR3 is built from 11 residues.

The chain couples TRBV7-9 to TRBJ2-5; no firm D call. CDR1 SEHNR and CDR2 FQNEAQ come from the germline V gene (reference sequence). The ends were cut back, 6 bases at V and 5 bases at J, with 10 bases in the middle. The CDR3 consists of 12 residues. The CDR3 region has the DNA TGTGCCAGCAGTCGGCTTTCGGAGACCCAGTACTTC. Amino acids: CASSRLSETQYF. The full variable domain, in which reference TRBV7-9 and TRBJ2-5 provide the parts outside the CDR3, is DTGVSQNPRHKITKRGQNVTFRCDPISEHNRLYWYRQTLGQGPEFLTYFQNEAQLEKSRLLSDRFSAERPKGSFSTLEIQRTEQGDSAMYLCASSRLSETQYFGPGTRLLVL.

The CDR3 spells CSVQGKGYGYTF. The DNA of the CDR3 is TGCAGCGTACAGGGAAAAGGCTATGGCTACACCTTC. The chain joins TRBV29-1 to TRBJ1-2, with a tentative D call TRBD1 (6 bases). Between the trimmed V and J ends, which lost 6 bases and 4 bases, there was a span of 12 bases. Germline loops: CDR1 SQVTM, CDR2 ANQGSEA. The CDR3 is 12 amino acids.

The chain is built from TRBV5-1 and TRBJ2-2; TRBD2 is a possible D gene (7 bases). CDR3 length equals 15 residues. The germline V gene encodes CDR1 SGHRS and CDR2 YFSETQ. Between the trimmed V and J ends, which lost 6 bases and 0 bases, there was a span of 12 bases. The chain's CDR3 is CASTTGGSNTGELFF. The CDR3 DNA reads as TGCGCCAGCACCACGGGGGGCTCGAACACCGGGGAGCTGTTTTTT.

The rearrangement joins TRBV5-1 to TRBJ1-6; 11 bases line up with TRBD1. The CDR3 is made up of 17 amino acids. The junction had 3 bases not matched to a gene; V was cut back by 0 bases and J by 4 bases. Germline assignment: CDR1 SGHRS and CDR2 YFSETQ. CDR3 DNA sequence: TGCGCCAGCAGCTTGGGGACAGGGGGCGTTTATAATTCACCCCTCCACTTT. It translates to CASSLGTGGVYNSPLHF.

This clonotype was detected only a few times. This chain uses TRBV15 with TRBJ1-1; D call uncertain. Between the trimmed V and J ends, which lost 4 bases and 5 bases, there was a span of 14 bases. This CDR3 spans 14 amino acids. Germline CDR1 LNHNV, CDR2 YYDKDF (reference sequence). The CDR3: CATSKLGSGTEAFF. In DNA, the CDR3 is TGTGCCACCAGCAAGCTCGGCTCGGGAACTGAAGCTTTCTTT.

Regarding this clonotype: The junction and the germline gene differ at one end; a read error may be behind it. The chain joins TRBV6-6 to TRBJ1-1; D not resolved. Germline V lookup: CDR1 MNHNY, CDR2 SVGAGI (reference sequence). The CDR3 is 14 amino acids. The DNA of the CDR3 is TGTGCCAGCAGTCCCGGCGGCATGAACACTGGAGCTTTCTTT. It is translated as CASSPGGMNTGAFF.

The chain links TRBV20-1 to TRBJ2-3; TRBD2 matches 12 bases. V dropped 4 bases and J dropped 5; count of bases not matched to a gene: 4. The CDR3 consists of 14 residues. Germline V gene sequence: CDR1 DFQATT, CDR2 SNEGSKA (reference sequence). The CDR3 nucleotides read TGCAGTGCTAACGCTAGCGGGGGGGGAGATACGCAGTATTTT. As protein: CSANASGGGDTQYF.

This clonotype turned up a few times. The chain couples TRBV4-3 to TRBJ1-6; unclear D gene. Germline CDR1 is LGHNA and CDR2 is YSLEER. The V gene lost 1 base and the J gene lost 6 bases, with 7 bases spanning the gap. The CDR3 is 14 amino acids. The CDR3 bases are TGCGCCAGCAGCCAAGGGTTTAGTAATTCACCCCTCCACTTT. It is translated as CASSQGFSNSPLHF.

This sequence joins TRBV3-1 and TRBJ1-1; D gene uncertain. Germline CDR1 is LGHDT and CDR2 is YNNKEL (reference sequence). The CDR3 sequence is 12 residues long. V lost 4 bases and J lost 6, with 9 bases in between. The CDR3 protein is CASSRAAAEAFF. CDR3 coding DNA: TGTGCCAGCAGCCGAGCAGCCGCTGAAGCTTTCTTT.

This chain joins TRBV5-1 and TRBJ2-2; perhaps TRBD1 as D (6 bases). Trimming removed 3 bases at V and 5 bases at J, with 11 bases between. Germline loops: CDR1 SGHRS, CDR2 YFSETQ. The CDR3 loop spans 14 amino acids. Here the CDR3 DNA reads TGCGCCAGCAGCTCCGTCGGGACAACCGGGGAGCTGTTTTTT. As protein: CASSSVGTTGELFF.

This clonotype was seen many times. The rearrangement joins TRBV2 to TRBJ2-7; 12 nucleotides line up with TRBD2. CDR3 size: 15 residues. V gave up 6 bases and J gave up 1 base; unmatched junction bases: 4. Germline values: CDR1 SNHLY, CDR2 FYNNEI. The CDR3 nucleotides read TGTGCCAGCAGCGAGACTAGCGGGGGATCCTACGAGCAGTACTTC. Translating gives CASSETSGGSYEQYF.